A single T cell receptor (beta chain) is shown here with its context. By how much of the sample it makes up, this clone is medium-sized (0.01 to 0.1%). What this receptor recognizes is not known. Per-nucleotide qualities are absent, and no much larger clonotype sits a single base away. As encoded in the germline V gene (reference sequence), CDR1 is LNHDA while CDR2 is SQIVND. Trimming costs V 6 bases and J 2 bases, and their ends lie 5 bases apart. From its cysteine to its phenylalanine, the CDR3 spans 11 amino acids. Only the CDR3 part of the read is kept: 33 bases, read in frame from the first base. These data belong to a study of PD-L1 blockade in urothelial cancer (dated by TCRdb to about 2017). Concerning the study at large: Therapy was started around 2014 for all patients, and atezolizumab 1,200 mg was administered intravenously every 3 weeks. About 90% of the 29 patients were identified as males with urothelial cancer of bladder origin, and a prior smoking history was reported by 18 of 29 patients. An ECOG performance status of 0 or 1 was recorded for the patients, and 0 to 3 prior chemotherapy regimens had been received by the patients. Blood samples were analyzed 3 weeks after the start of treatment (second dose) and 6 weeks after the start of treatment. Blood samples gave median yields of around 140,000 T cells and more than 80,000 unique TCRs, along with a median clonality of approximately 0.08. An exploratory multi-omic analysis was conducted of the somatic, immune and clinical correlates of response to PD-L1 blockade with atezolizumab in urothelial cancer. Pretreatment tumor samples, along with matched peripheral blood serially collected before and after atezolizumab treatment, were subjected to TCR sequencing. Durable clinical benefit was defined as progression-free survival longer than 6 months, and TCR features were also tested against progression-free and overall survival. In the same patients, pretreatment tumors underwent whole exome sequencing and RNA sequencing in addition to TCR sequencing. Nine or ten patients reached durable clinical benefit, while some 20 patients did not. Pretreatment blood TCR-seq was available for 27 to 30 patients, at least one posttreatment blood collection was obtained for 25 or so patients, and tumor TCR-seq was available for 25 or so patients.

A cohort of more than 25 patients with locally advanced or metastatic urothelial carcinoma, treated at Memorial Sloan Kettering on a trial protocol, was included. Peripheral blood mononuclear cells were collected pretreatment and during treatment, with between 1 and 8 total time points per patient. The Qiagen DNeasy Blood extraction kit was used to purify genomic DNA from total PBMCs and from tumor samples. PBMCs were collected pretreatment and during treatment, and were isolated and stored as previously described. Synthetic TCR analog templates were spiked into each PCR so that absolute template abundance could be estimated from read counts. Using the immunoSEQ assay, TCRbeta CDR3 regions were amplified from genomic DNA with bias-controlled V and J gene primers. Rearranged TCRbeta segments were sequenced at approximately 20X coverage. The study's own analysis went as follows. Clustering was used to correct sequencing errors, and CDR3s were annotated against IMGT so that V, D and J genes could be assigned. Out-of-frame and stop-codon sequences were excluded, and only productive TCRbeta rearrangements were used in downstream analyses. Clonality was calculated as one minus the Shannon entropy normalized by the log of the number of unique productive sequences. Fisher's exact test with Benjamini-Hochberg correction, using a cutoff of adjusted p below 0.01, was how clones that differed between time points or between blood and tumor were identified. The immuneACCESS repertoire file appears here via TCRdb, limited to in-frame rearrangements. These files lack a portion of the clones; in checked studies, under half of the deficit traces to unresolved V genes, and the cause of the others is not known. The V and J calls and the clone size are those of that table, but D and trimming were determined from the DNA. This sample is represented by about 14,000 clones; 88% of them were singletons. The top ten hold over 12% of the sample.

What the research found in general, with its limitations: Greater expansion of tumor-associated TCR clones in peripheral blood 3 weeks after the start of treatment was observed in patients with durable benefit (n ≈ 22, p = 0.022). A pretreatment peripheral blood TCR clonality below the median was linked to improved progression-free and overall survival. Because the sample size was small (n of about 29) and many exploratory analyses were performed, the results are intended to be hypothesis-generating.

The receptor was isolated from a man in his 70s with urothelial cancer. The chain joins TRBV19 to TRBJ2-7, with the D gene uncertain. The starting material was PBMCs, obtained around atezolizumab (anti-PD-L1) treatment. The base sequence is TGTGCCAGTAGCACACCCTACGAGCAGTACTTC. Protein translation: CASSTPYEQYF.